This record covers a single T cell receptor beta chain. Its antigen is currently unknown. The record originates from a study of T-cell reconstitution after alpha-beta-depleted transplantation in children. Construction of the TCRbeta library involved unique molecular identifiers. MiXCR, applied by TCRdb to the PCR reads, yields one record per CDR3 protein. Of tens of thousands of distinct CDR3 sequences in the sample, approximately 43% are singletons; the top ten hold 95% to 98%. Broader study findings: A year post-transplant, T-cell counts and diversity derived mostly from newly produced T cells.

This TCR was recovered from a male patient aged 5 to 17 who had a stem cell transplant for acute lymphoblastic leukemia, so the T cells may come from the graft donor. Sequenced material: PBMCs, mostly from graft donor cells, taken 360 days after TCRalphabeta/CD19-depleted stem cell transplant.

The CDR3 coding sequence is TGTGCCAGCCGGGACGGGACTAGCGGTCCCGGGGAGCTGTTTTTT. This codes for CASRDGTSGPGELFF. The chain joins TRBV27 to TRBJ2-2; 11 bases map to TRBD2. The CDR3 spans 15 residues. Germline CDR1 is MNHEY and CDR2 is SMNVEV (reference sequence). V shed 8 bases and J 6 bases; nucleotides not matched to a gene: 8.